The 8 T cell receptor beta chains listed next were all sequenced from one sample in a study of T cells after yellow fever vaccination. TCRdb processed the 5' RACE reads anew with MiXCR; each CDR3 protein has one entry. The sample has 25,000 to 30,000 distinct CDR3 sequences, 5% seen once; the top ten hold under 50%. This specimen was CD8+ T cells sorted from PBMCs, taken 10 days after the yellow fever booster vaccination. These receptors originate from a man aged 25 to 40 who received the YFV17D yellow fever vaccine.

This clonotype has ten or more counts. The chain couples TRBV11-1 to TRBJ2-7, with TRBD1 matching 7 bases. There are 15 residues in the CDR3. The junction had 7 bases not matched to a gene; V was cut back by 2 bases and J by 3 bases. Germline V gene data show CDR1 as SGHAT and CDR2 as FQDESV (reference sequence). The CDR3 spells CASSLLRGQLYEQYF. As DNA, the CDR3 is TGTGCCAGCAGCTTATTGAGGGGACAGCTCTACGAGCAGTACTTC.

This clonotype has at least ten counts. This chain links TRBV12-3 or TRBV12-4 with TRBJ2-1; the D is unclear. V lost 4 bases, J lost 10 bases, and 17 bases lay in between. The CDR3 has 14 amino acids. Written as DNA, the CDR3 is TGTGCCAGCAGTTACTCGTCTGACCTCACCGAGCAGTTCTTC. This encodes CASSYSSDLTEQFF.

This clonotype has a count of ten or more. The DNA for the CDR3 is TGTGCCAGCAGTATGGACACCTACACAGATACGCAGTATTTT. This sequence encodes CASSMDTYTDTQYF. The chain joins TRBV28 to TRBJ2-3, with D perhaps matching TRBD1 (5 bases). The CDR3 runs to 14 residues. Germline V gene lookup returns CDR1 MDHEN and CDR2 SYDVKM. V shed 5 bases and J shed 2 bases, with 11 bases lying between them.

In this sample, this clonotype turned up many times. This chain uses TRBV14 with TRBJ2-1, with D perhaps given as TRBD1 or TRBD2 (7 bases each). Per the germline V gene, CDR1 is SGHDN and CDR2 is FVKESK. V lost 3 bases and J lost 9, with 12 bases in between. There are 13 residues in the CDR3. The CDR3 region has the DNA TGTGCCAGCAGCCATACAGGGGAGGGTGAGCAGTTCTTC. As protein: CASSHTGEGEQFF.

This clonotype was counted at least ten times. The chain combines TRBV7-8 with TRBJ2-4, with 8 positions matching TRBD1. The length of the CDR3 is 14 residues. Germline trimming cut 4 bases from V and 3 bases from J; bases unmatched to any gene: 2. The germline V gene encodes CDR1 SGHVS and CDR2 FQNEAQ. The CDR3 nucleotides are TGTGCCAGCAGCTACGGACAGGGCAAAAACATTCAGTACTTC. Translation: CASSYGQGKNIQYF.

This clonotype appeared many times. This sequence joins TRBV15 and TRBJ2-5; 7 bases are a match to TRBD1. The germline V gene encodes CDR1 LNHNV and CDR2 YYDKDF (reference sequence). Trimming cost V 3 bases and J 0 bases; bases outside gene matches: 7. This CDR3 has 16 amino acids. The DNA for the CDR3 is TGTGCCACCAGCAGTCCGGGACAGACGTACCAAGAGACCCAGTACTTC. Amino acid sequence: CATSSPGQTYQETQYF.

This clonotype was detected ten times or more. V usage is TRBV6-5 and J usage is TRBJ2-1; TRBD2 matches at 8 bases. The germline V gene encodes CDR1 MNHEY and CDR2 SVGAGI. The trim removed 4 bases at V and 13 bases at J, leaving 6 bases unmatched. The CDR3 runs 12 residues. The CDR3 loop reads CASSWDGGDQFF. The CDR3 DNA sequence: TGTGCCAGCAGTTGGGACGGGGGGGACCAGTTCTTC.

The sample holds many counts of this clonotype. For the CDR3, the DNA is TGTGCCACCAGCATTCTCATAGTTGGAGCCGGGGAGCTGTTTTTT. It specifies CATSILIVGAGELFF. This chain joins TRBV15 and TRBJ2-2; the D is unclear. Germline-derived CDR1 and CDR2 are LNHNV and YYDKDF (reference sequence). The CDR3 has 15 residues. Trimming stripped 4 bases from V and 6 bases from J, with 15 bases between.